The 2 T cell receptor beta chains in this list originate from one sample, sequenced in a study of cytomegalovirus exposure and HLA in healthy donors. Vbeta (60) and Jbeta (13) primers were used in the PCR. The method was immunoSEQ multiplex PCR; TCRdb's version includes in-frame clones alone and lacks a portion of them. This sample yields roughly 120,000 clones, of which roughly three quarters are seen a single time; around 16% belongs to the top ten. The sequencing input was PBMCs. The source is a man aged 50 or older in good health and CMV-seropositive.

For the CDR3, the DNA is TGTGCCAGCAGCCAAGAAACAGGGGACCCTTACGAGCAGTACTTC. Translated, it gives CASSQETGDPYEQYF. The rearrangement uses TRBV4-2 and TRBJ2-7; 7 bases are a match to TRBD1. V gave up 0 bases and J gave up 4 bases; unmatched junction bases: 6. CDR3 length: 15 residues. Germline CDR1 and CDR2: LGHNA and YNFKEQ.

The sample holds a few counts of this clone. CDR3 protein: CASSEQGRLIGQPQHF. The CDR3 bases are TGTGCCAGCAGTGAACAGGGCAGGTTAATAGGTCAGCCCCAGCATTTT. The gene calls are TRBV2 and TRBJ1-5; possible D gene TRBD1, 5 bases. The V and J ends lost 2 bases and 6 bases respectively, with 17 bases between them. Germline CDR1 is SNHLY and CDR2 is FYNNEI. This CDR3 is built from 16 residues.